What follows are 25 T cell receptor beta chains derived from one specimen sequenced in a study of shared clonotypes between healthy human individuals. Positive CCR7 selection of CD45RO-negative cells yielded the naive CD8 cells, and terminally differentiated effector memory CD45RA+ cells were excluded. The assay was immunoSEQ multiplex PCR, and TCRdb's table has in-frame clones only and misses some. The data show about 2,100,000 clones, with about 93% seen just once and about 1.5% held by the top ten. Sequencing was performed on naive CD8+ T cells from PBMCs. These receptors came from a man between 18 and 29 years old in good health. Some clones in this sample may be carry-over from other donors' samples.

Points on this clone: This could be a read error, since a much larger clone is one nucleotide away. The genes are TRBV6-6 and TRBJ2-1; the match to TRBD2 covers 9 bases. Germline-derived CDR1 and CDR2 are MNHNY and SVGAGI (reference sequence). The CDR3 runs to 11 residues. The J segment lost 10 bases and the V segment lost 6 bases, leaving 1 base of the junction unmatched. The CDR3 loop is CASSLAGEQFF. CDR3 nucleotides: TGTGCCAGCAGCCTAGCGGGGGAGCAGTTCTTC.

Details on this clone: Other DNA sequences in this sample translate to the same CDR3. The chain has TRBV19 and TRBJ2-3; 10 nucleotides match TRBD2. The CDR3 spans 15 residues. The ends lost 7 bases at V and 2 bases at J; junction bases unmatched: 6. CDR1 is LNHDA, CDR2 SQIVND, per germline (reference sequence). CDR3 region: CASTPGLAVTDTQYF. As DNA, the CDR3 is TGTGCCAGTACTCCAGGACTAGCGGTCACAGATACGCAGTATTTT.

V and J are TRBV25-1 and TRBJ1-1; maybe TRBD1 (6 bases). This CDR3 comprises 13 residues. Germline CDR1 is MGHDK and CDR2 is SYGVNS. V lost 7 bases, J lost 4 bases, and 13 bases lay in between. CDR3 nucleotides: TGTGCCAGCACGACCGGGGGGGCCACTGAAGCTTTCTTT. This translates into CASTTGGATEAFF.

This rearrangement joins TRBV4-1 to TRBJ2-7; a possible D gene is TRBD2 (5 bases). From germline, CDR1 is MGHRA and CDR2 YSYEKL. This CDR3 is built from 15 residues. V shed 3 bases and J shed 4 bases, with 16 bases lying between them. CDR3 amino acids: CASSQAAERRYEQYF. The CDR3 region has the DNA TGCGCCAGCAGCCAGGCGGCCGAGCGGAGATACGAGCAGTACTTC.

The chain is built from TRBV10-2 and TRBJ2-5; 12 positions match TRBD2. There are 14 residues in the CDR3. V trimming: 8 bases; J trimming: 4 bases; junction bases outside the gene matches: 5. CDR1 and CDR2 from the germline V gene are WSHSY and SAAADI. The CDR3: CASRTSGIVETQYF. CDR3 nucleotide sequence: TGCGCCAGCCGGACTAGCGGGATCGTAGAGACCCAGTACTTC.

This sequence joins TRBV14 and TRBJ2-3; D is ambiguous. V was clipped by 5 bases and J by 1 base, with 13 bases between them. Germline CDR1 SGHDN, CDR2 FVKESK. The CDR3 length is 15 residues. CDR3 bases: TGTGCCAGCAGCGCACTCAGAGATCGCACAGATACGCAGTATTTT. Translating gives CASSALRDRTDTQYF. The full variable domain, with the rest looked up from reference TRBV14 and TRBJ2-3, is EAGVTQFPSHSVIEKGQTVTLRCDPISGHDNLYWYRRVMGKEIKFLLHFVKESKQDESGMPNNRFLAERTGGTYSTLKVQPAELEDSGVYFCASSALRDRTDTQYFGPGTRLTVL.

The table lists this clone with a count of one. V usage is TRBV4-3 and J usage is TRBJ2-1; TRBD2 matches at 10 bases. This CDR3 is 18 amino acids long. The ends lost 4 bases at V and 8 bases at J; junction bases unmatched: 17. Germline V gives CDR1 LGHNA, CDR2 YSLEER. CDR3 coding DNA: TGCGCCAGCAGCCCCGTCGCCCTAGCGGGAGCCTTCCGCGATGAGCAGTTCTTC. This codes for CASSPVALAGAFRDEQFF.

DNA for the CDR3: TGTGCCAGCAGTTTACGGACTAGCGCGGGCCCAGATACGCAGTATTTT. Its protein product is CASSLRTSAGPDTQYF. The chain is built from TRBV27 and TRBJ2-3, with TRBD2 identical over 9 bases. This CDR3 region has 16 residues. Trimming took 2 bases from V and 4 from J; bases not matched to a gene: 7. Germline V lookup: CDR1 MNHEY, CDR2 SMNVEV (reference sequence).

V and J are TRBV6-6 and TRBJ2-7; D unresolved. Deletions cut 0 bases from V and 7 bases from J, with 4 bases between. The CDR3 has 11 residues. Germline loops: CDR1 MNHNY, CDR2 SVGAGI (reference sequence). The CDR3 region is CASSYSQEQYF. CDR3 in DNA: TGTGCCAGCAGTTACTCGCAAGAGCAGTACTTC.

This clone was seen only a few times. The CDR3 here is CASSFLHTGELFF. CDR3 DNA sequence: TGTGCCAGCAGCTTTCTTCACACCGGGGAGCTGTTTTTT. The chain couples TRBV7-9 to TRBJ2-2; D is unclear. V lost 3 bases and J 3 bases, leaving 5 bases between the germline ends. Per the germline V gene, CDR1 is SEHNR and CDR2 is FQNEAQ (reference sequence). The CDR3 has 13 residues.

V and J are TRBV28 and TRBJ2-7; D tentatively fits TRBD1 or TRBD2 (5 bases each). CDR1 is MDHEN and CDR2 is SYDVKM in the germline V gene. This CDR3 has 15 amino acids. Trimming pared 5 bases from V and 1 base from J, leaving 15 bases between. The CDR3 here is CASSADRDGSYEQYF. The CDR3 coding sequence is TGTGCCAGCAGTGCAGACCGGGACGGTTCCTACGAGCAGTACTTC.

The table lists this clone with a count of one. The chain recombines TRBV28 with TRBJ2-7; D is ambiguous. V was clipped by 3 bases and J by 6 bases, with 9 bases between them. This CDR3 has 12 amino acids. Germline assignment: CDR1 MDHEN and CDR2 SYDVKM. The chain's CDR3 is CASSFLAREQYF. CDR3 bases: TGTGCCAGCAGTTTTTTGGCGCGCGAGCAGTACTTC.

This sequence joins TRBV27 and TRBJ2-5; 9 positions match TRBD2. Germline lookup yields CDR1 MNHEY and CDR2 SMNVEV (reference sequence). The CDR3 is 14 residues long. V lost 0 bases and J lost 10; bases outside the gene matches: 6. The DNA of the CDR3 is TGTGCCAGCAGTTTATCGGCGGGACTAGCCGACCAGTACTTC. Protein product: CASSLSAGLADQYF.

V and J are TRBV7-9 and TRBJ2-7; 12 bases match TRBD2. The CDR3 sequence is 17 residues long. CDR1 is SEHNR and CDR2 is FQNEAQ in the germline V gene (reference sequence). V gave up 2 bases and J gave up 2 bases; unmatched junction bases: 7. CDR3 DNA: TGTGCCAGCAGCTTATTGACTAGCGGGAGTCCCCCCTACGAGCAGTACTTC. This sequence encodes CASSLLTSGSPPYEQYF.

In DNA form, the CDR3 reads TGTGCCAGCAGTCCCTCCGGGACAGGGGTTTTCGACACTGAAGCTTTCTTT. Translating gives CASSPSGTGVFDTEAFF. The chain has TRBV28 and TRBJ1-1; 10 bases fit TRBD1. CDR3 length: 17 amino acids. V was pared by 5 bases and J by 3 bases, with 12 bases of the junction left unmatched. The germline CDR1 and CDR2 sequences are MDHEN and SYDVKM.

V gene TRBV9 combines with J gene TRBJ1-5; D is possibly TRBD1 (5 bases). The CDR3 is made up of 14 amino acids. V lost 0 bases and J lost 7, with 11 bases in between. Per germline, CDR1 SGDLS and CDR2 YYNGEE. This CDR3 is CASSVGGYGQPQHF. CDR3 nucleotides: TGTGCCAGCAGCGTAGGGGGCTACGGACAGCCCCAGCATTTT.

The V gene is TRBV5-6, the J gene TRBJ2-3; TRBD2 aligns across 14 bases. V lost 4 bases to trimming and J lost 2 bases; unmatched junction nucleotides: 12. The CDR3 consists of 19 residues. CDR1 is SGHDT and CDR2 is YYEEEE in the germline V gene. CDR3 residues: CASSPTGTSGRGATDTQYF. The CDR3 DNA follows: TGTGCCAGCAGCCCTACCGGGACTAGCGGGAGAGGGGCCACAGATACGCAGTATTTT.

This chain links TRBV9 with TRBJ2-5; no definite D call. CDR1 is SGDLS, CDR2 YYNGEE, per germline. This CDR3 is built from 13 residues. CDR3 region: CASLGSMFWTQYF. DNA of the CDR3: TGTGCAAGCCTCGGGTCAATGTTTTGGACCCAGTACTTC.

The chain has TRBV29-1 and TRBJ1-4; D is ambiguous. The CDR3 contains 14 residues. Germline V gene data show CDR1 as SQVTM and CDR2 as ANQGSEA. Trimming left V 3 bases short and J 4 bases short, with 12 bases between. For the CDR3, the DNA is TGCAGCGTTGAGGAGATACAGAGTAATGAAAAACTGTTTTTT. It encodes CSVEEIQSNEKLFF.

The J gene is TRBJ2-7, the V gene TRBV28, with D perhaps being TRBD1 or TRBD2 (6 bases each). V lost 7 bases and J 2 bases, leaving 15 bases between the germline ends. From germline, CDR1 is MDHEN and CDR2 SYDVKM. The CDR3 length is 14 residues. This CDR3 is CASNSGAGPYEQYF. DNA for the CDR3: TGTGCCAGCAATTCGGGGGCGGGGCCCTACGAGCAGTACTTC.

A single count supports this clone. This chain uses TRBV7-6 with TRBJ2-7; 9 positions match TRBD1. The CDR3 totals 17 residues. The trim removed 5 bases at V and 2 bases at J, leaving 13 bases unmatched. Germline CDR1 and CDR2: SGHVS and FNYEAQ. CDR3 coding DNA: TGTGCCAGCAGCCCTCGGACAGGGGCGGGGGCTACCTACGAGCAGTACTTC. Protein: CASSPRTGAGATYEQYF.

The V gene is TRBV11-2, the J gene TRBJ2-7; the D call may be TRBD1 or TRBD2 (5 bases each). The germline V gene has CDR1 SGHAT and CDR2 FQNNGV. The V end was cut by 3 bases, the J end by 0 bases, with 18 bases between. The length of the CDR3 is 17 residues. This chain's CDR3 is CASSLTGIGTASYEQYF. CDR3 nucleotides: TGTGCCAGCAGCTTGACCGGGATCGGGACGGCCTCCTACGAGCAGTACTTC.

This rearrangement joins TRBV27 to TRBJ2-1, with TRBD2 identical over 14 bases. Losses at the gene ends were 8 bases for V and 12 bases for J; bases not matched to a gene: 12. This CDR3 has 15 residues. The germline CDR1 and CDR2 sequences are MNHEY and SMNVEV (reference sequence). CDR3 sequence reads: CASSPGTSGRWGQFF. The CDR3 nucleotides read TGTGCCAGCTCCCCAGGGACTAGCGGGAGATGGGGGCAGTTCTTC.

V gene TRBV10-1 combines with J gene TRBJ2-7, with 14 nucleotides matching TRBD2. Germline trimming cut 6 bases from V and 6 bases from J; bases unmatched to any gene: 4. The CDR3 contains 14 residues. Germline V CDR1 and CDR2: WNHNN, SYGVQD (reference sequence). The CDR3 here is CASRGLAGEFEQYF. The CDR3 DNA reads TGCGCCAGCAGGGGACTAGCGGGAGAGTTCGAGCAGTACTTC.

A note on this clone: A junction boundary mismatches the germline segment, possibly from a read error. V usage is TRBV27 and J usage is TRBJ2-3; no definite D call. This CDR3 is 11 amino acids long. Germline V gene lookup returns CDR1 MNHEY and CDR2 SMNVEV (reference sequence). CDR3: CASRDQGPLLF. The CDR3 DNA sequence: TGTGCCAGCAGAGACCAAGGGCCGCTCCTTTTT.